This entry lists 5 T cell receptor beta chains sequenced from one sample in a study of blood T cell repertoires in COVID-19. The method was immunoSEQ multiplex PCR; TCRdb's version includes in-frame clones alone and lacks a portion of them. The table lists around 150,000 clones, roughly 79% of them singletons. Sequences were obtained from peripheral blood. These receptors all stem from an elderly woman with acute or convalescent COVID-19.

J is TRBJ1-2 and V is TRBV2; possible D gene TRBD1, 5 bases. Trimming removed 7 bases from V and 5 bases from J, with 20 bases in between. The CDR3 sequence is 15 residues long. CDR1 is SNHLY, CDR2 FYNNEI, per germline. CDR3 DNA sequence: TGTGCCAGCACCCCTATTTCAGGGAATACGTATGGCTACACCTTC. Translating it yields CASTPISGNTYGYTF.

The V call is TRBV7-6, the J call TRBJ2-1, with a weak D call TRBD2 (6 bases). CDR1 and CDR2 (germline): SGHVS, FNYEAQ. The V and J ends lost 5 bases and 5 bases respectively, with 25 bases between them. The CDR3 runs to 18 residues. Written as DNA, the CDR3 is TGTGCCAGCAGCCTCCGCCCACCCCTTAGCGGAACTAACAATGAGCAGTTCTTC. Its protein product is CASSLRPPLSGTNNEQFF.

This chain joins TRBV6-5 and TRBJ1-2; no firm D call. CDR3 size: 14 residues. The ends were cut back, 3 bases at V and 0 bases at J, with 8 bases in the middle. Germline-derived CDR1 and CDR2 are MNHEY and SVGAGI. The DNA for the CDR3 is TGTGCCAGCAGTTATCTCGGGGCTAACTATGGCTACACCTTC. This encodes CASSYLGANYGYTF.

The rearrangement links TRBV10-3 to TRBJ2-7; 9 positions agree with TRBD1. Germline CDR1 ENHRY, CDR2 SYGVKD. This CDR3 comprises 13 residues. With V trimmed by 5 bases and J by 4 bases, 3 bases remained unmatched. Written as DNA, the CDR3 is TGTGCCATCAGTCCGGGACAGGGATACGAGCAGTACTTC. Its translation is CAISPGQGYEQYF.

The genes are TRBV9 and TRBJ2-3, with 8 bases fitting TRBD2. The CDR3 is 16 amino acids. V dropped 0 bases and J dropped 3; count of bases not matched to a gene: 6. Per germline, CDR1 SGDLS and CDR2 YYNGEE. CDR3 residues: CASSVAVREGTDTQYF. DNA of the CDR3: TGTGCCAGCAGCGTAGCGGTCCGGGAGGGAACAGATACGCAGTATTTT. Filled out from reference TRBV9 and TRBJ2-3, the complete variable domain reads DSGVTQTPKHLITATGQRVTLRCSPRSGDLSVYWYQQSLDQGLQFLIQYYNGEERAKGNILERFSAQQFPDLHSELNLSSLELGDSALYFCASSVAVREGTDTQYFGPGTRLTVL.